The 21 T cell receptor beta chains in this list originate from one sample, sequenced in a study of cytomegalovirus exposure and HLA in healthy donors. Repertoires were generated with immunoSEQ multiplex PCR, while TCRdb's copy carries only in-frame clones and drops some. The table lists roughly 60,000 clones, about 91% of them singletons. The sequencing sample was made of PBMCs. These receptors were taken from a woman between 18 and 30 years old in good health and CMV-seronegative.

J is TRBJ2-1 and V is TRBV5-1; 7 bases fit TRBD1. The germline V gene has CDR1 SGHRS and CDR2 YFSETQ. J gave up 0 bases and V 0 bases, and 3 bases lay outside the gene matches. This CDR3 region has 16 residues. The CDR3, as DNA: TGCGCCAGCAGCTTGGCGACAGGGTTCTCCTACAATGAGCAGTTCTTC. Protein product: CASSLATGFSYNEQFF.

The chain combines TRBV28 with TRBJ2-7; TRBD1 aligns across 8 bases. V lost 5 bases, J lost 0 bases, and 9 bases stayed unmatched. The CDR3 loop spans 16 amino acids. CDR1 MDHEN and CDR2 SYDVKM come from the germline V gene. The DNA of the CDR3 is TGTGCCAGCAGTCCTCCCCGGACAGGGAGCTCCTACGAGCAGTACTTC. This codes for CASSPPRTGSSYEQYF.

The rearrangement uses TRBV7-6 and TRBJ2-7; TRBD2 agrees at 7 bases. The CDR3 covers 13 residues. V lost 0 bases to trimming and J lost 6 bases; unmatched junction nucleotides: 2. From germline, CDR1 is SGHVS and CDR2 FNYEAQ. CDR3 DNA: TGTGCCAGCAGCTTAGCGGCTAGCGGCGAGCAGTACTTC. This gives the protein CASSLAASGEQYF.

This clone came up once. This sequence joins TRBV16 and TRBJ1-2; D is perhaps TRBD1 (5 bases). The CDR3 is made up of 13 amino acids. V dropped 1 base and J dropped 6 bases, with 9 bases sitting between them. Germline V gene data show CDR1 as KGHSY and CDR2 as FQNENV. CDR3 DNA sequence: TGTGCCAGCAGCCAATGGGAAGGGGATGGCTACACCTTC. Protein sequence: CASSQWEGDGYTF.

The V and J genes are TRBV10-2 and TRBJ1-2; D gene uncertain. Trimming pared 8 bases from V and 4 bases from J, leaving 14 bases between. The CDR3 spans 13 residues. Germline V gives CDR1 WSHSY, CDR2 SAAADI. The CDR3 loop is CASLRGSGYGYTF. The CDR3 DNA reads TGCGCCAGCCTTCGAGGATCGGGCTATGGCTACACCTTC.

The chain employs TRBV28 and TRBJ1-1; D remains unclear. The CDR3 sequence is 14 residues long. The V and J ends lost 2 bases and 0 bases respectively, with 7 bases between them. CDR1 MDHEN and CDR2 SYDVKM come from the germline V gene. The CDR3 coding sequence is TGTGCCAGCAGTTTAACAGCATTGAACACTGAAGCTTTCTTT. This encodes CASSLTALNTEAFF.

The chain combines TRBV4-3 with TRBJ1-4; D gene ambiguous. The V and J ends lost 0 bases and 7 bases respectively, with 12 bases between them. Germline V gene sequence: CDR1 LGHNA, CDR2 YSLEER. The CDR3 covers 15 residues. This chain's CDR3 is CASSQDLAVVEKLFF. The CDR3 DNA is TGCGCCAGCAGCCAAGATTTGGCGGTAGTTGAAAAACTGTTTTTT.

DNA of the CDR3: TGTGCCAGCAGCTTCGCCAAAACTACTGCTGAAGCTTTCTTT. Protein sequence: CASSFAKTTAEAFF. The chain carries TRBV7-9 and TRBJ1-1; D is undetermined. The CDR3 loop spans 14 amino acids. V was pared by 3 bases and J by 6 bases, with 14 bases between. Looked up from germline, CDR1 is SEHNR and CDR2 is FQNEAQ (reference sequence).

A remark on this clone: Germline is not matched at one junction end, which may reflect a read error. The J gene is TRBJ2-3, the V gene TRBV7-7; no clear D. In germline, CDR1 is SSHAT, CDR2 FNYEAQ (reference sequence). This CDR3 comprises 14 residues. The CDR3: CASSLTGFGDTQYF. CDR3 in DNA: TGTGCTAGCAGCTTAACCGGGTTTGGAGATACGCAGTATTTT.

This chain uses TRBV5-4 with TRBJ2-5; the match to TRBD2 covers 8 bases. Unmatched junction bases numbered 12, after V lost 3 bases and J lost 5 bases. Germline assignment: CDR1 SGHNT and CDR2 YYREEE (reference sequence). The CDR3 runs to 16 residues. The CDR3 region is CASSYLVGGAGETQYF. As DNA, the CDR3 is TGTGCCAGCAGCTATCTGGTCGGGGGGGCCGGGGAGACCCAGTACTTC.

This chain joins TRBV6-1 and TRBJ1-2; D remains ambiguous. V was cut by 2 bases and J by 4 bases, with 11 bases left in between. In germline, CDR1 is MNHNS, CDR2 SASEGT. The CDR3 totals 14 residues. For the CDR3, the DNA is TGTGCCAGCAGTGAATCGTTGTGGAGCTATGGCTACACCTTC. Its translation is CASSESLWSYGYTF.

V usage is TRBV5-6 and J usage is TRBJ1-6, with TRBD1 matching over 9 bases. Germline V CDR1 and CDR2: SGHDT, YYEEEE. V shed 3 bases, J shed 9 bases, and the junction held 7 bases outside the gene matches. The CDR3 sequence is 15 residues long. The CDR3 DNA follows: TGTGCCAGCAGCTCCGGACAGGGGATCGGTTCACCCCTCCACTTT. Translation: CASSSGQGIGSPLHF.

The rearrangement links TRBV19 to TRBJ1-5; D is unresolved. This CDR3 spans 12 amino acids. Looked up from germline, CDR1 is LNHDA and CDR2 is SQIVND (reference sequence). CDR3 region: CAAGLSNQPQHF. For the CDR3, the DNA is TGTGCTGCAGGACTTAGCAATCAGCCCCAGCATTTT.

The rearrangement uses TRBV18 and TRBJ2-1, with TRBD2 matching over 7 bases. Germline V lookup: CDR1 KGHSH, CDR2 LQKENI. The V and J ends lost 0 bases and 1 base, in that order; junction bases with no gene match: 9. The CDR3 extends over 18 amino acids. DNA of the CDR3: TGTGCCAGCTCACCACCGGTCGCGGGGGACGAGTCCTACAATGAGCAGTTCTTC. Translation gives CASSPPVAGDESYNEQFF.

The genes are TRBV6-6 and TRBJ2-3, with TRBD2 as a possible D gene (7 bases). This CDR3 spans 16 amino acids. Germline CDR1 and CDR2: MNHNY and SVGAGI (reference sequence). The V gene lost 4 bases and the J gene lost 4 bases, with 18 bases spanning the gap. The CDR3 is CASSSEPTGRADTQYF. The DNA for the CDR3 is TGTGCCAGCAGTTCCGAGCCCACAGGGAGGGCAGATACGCAGTATTTT.

The count of this clone is one. The genes are TRBV6-1 and TRBJ1-2; 7 positions agree with TRBD1. V gave up 2 bases and J gave up 6 bases; unmatched junction bases: 3. Germline V CDR1 and CDR2: MNHNS, SASEGT. This CDR3 has 13 amino acids. The CDR3 DNA reads TGTGCCAGCAGTGAAACAGGGGTTGATGGCTACACCTTC. As protein: CASSETGVDGYTF.

V and J are TRBV5-1 and TRBJ1-1; 11 bases are a match to TRBD1. CDR3 length: 13 amino acids. The germline V gene has CDR1 SGHRS and CDR2 YFSETQ. J gave up 8 bases and V 0 bases, and 0 bases lay outside the gene matches. CDR3 sequence reads: CASSLGDRGEAFF. As DNA, the CDR3 is TGCGCCAGCAGCTTGGGGGACAGGGGGGAAGCTTTCTTT.

V usage is TRBV7-9 and J usage is TRBJ2-1; D is possibly TRBD1 (5 bases). This CDR3 spans 15 amino acids. Deletions cut 5 bases from V and 3 bases from J, with 14 bases between. The V gene's germline CDR1 is SEHNR and CDR2 FQNEAQ (reference sequence). DNA of the CDR3: TGTGCCAGCAGCCCCGCCAGGGTAATCTACAATGAGCAGTTCTTC. Its translation is CASSPARVIYNEQFF.

This clone was seen a handful of times. This chain uses TRBV4-1 with TRBJ1-5; tentatively, D is TRBD1 (6 bases). Trimming stripped 0 bases from V and 4 bases from J, with 16 bases between. The CDR3 is 17 residues long. The germline V gene has CDR1 MGHRA and CDR2 YSYEKL. Written as DNA, the CDR3 is TGCGCCAGCAGCCAAGATCTCCAACAGGGTGGGAATCAGCCCCAGCATTTT. This sequence encodes CASSQDLQQGGNQPQHF.

The J gene is TRBJ2-1, the V gene TRBV5-1; D remains ambiguous. V was pared by 2 bases and J by 9 bases, with 6 bases between. From germline, CDR1 is SGHRS and CDR2 YFSETQ. The CDR3 has 11 residues. The CDR3, as DNA: TGCGCCAGCAGCTTCGGTGCTGAGCAGTTCTTC. Translation gives CASSFGAEQFF. The variable domain in full, completed from reference TRBV5-1 and TRBJ2-1, reads KAGVTQTPRYLIKTRGQQVTLSCSPISGHRSVSWYQQTPGQGLQFLFEYFSETQRNKGNFPGRFSGRQFSNSRSEMNVSTLELGDSALYLCASSFGAEQFFGPGTRLTVL.

The chain joins TRBV13 to TRBJ2-7; TRBD2 matches at 9 bases. Trimming at V came to 4 bases and at J to 3 bases, leaving 4 bases not matched to a gene. Germline CDR1 and CDR2: PRHDT and FYEKMQ (reference sequence). CDR3 length: 14 amino acids. The CDR3 DNA reads TGTGCCAGCAGCTCGGGACTAGCTCACTACGAGCAGTACTTC. This encodes CASSSGLAHYEQYF.